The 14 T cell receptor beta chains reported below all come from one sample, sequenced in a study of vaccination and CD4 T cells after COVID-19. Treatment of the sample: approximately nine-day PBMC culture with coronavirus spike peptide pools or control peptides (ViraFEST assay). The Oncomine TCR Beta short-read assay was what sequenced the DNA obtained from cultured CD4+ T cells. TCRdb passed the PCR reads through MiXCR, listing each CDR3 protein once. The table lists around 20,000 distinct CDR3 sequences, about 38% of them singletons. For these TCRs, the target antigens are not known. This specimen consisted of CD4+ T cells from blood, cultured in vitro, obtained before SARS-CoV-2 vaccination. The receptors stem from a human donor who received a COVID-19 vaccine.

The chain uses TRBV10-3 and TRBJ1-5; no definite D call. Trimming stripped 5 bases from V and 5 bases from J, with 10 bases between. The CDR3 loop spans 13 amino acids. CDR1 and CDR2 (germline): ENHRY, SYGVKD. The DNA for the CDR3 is TGTGCCATCAGTCCGGAGGGAGATCAGCCCCAGCATTTT. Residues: CAISPEGDQPQHF.

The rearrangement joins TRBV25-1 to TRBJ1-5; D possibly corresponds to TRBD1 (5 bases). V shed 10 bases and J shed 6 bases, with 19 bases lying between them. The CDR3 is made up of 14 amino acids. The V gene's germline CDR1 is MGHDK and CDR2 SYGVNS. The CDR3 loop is CAIRTRGETQPQHF. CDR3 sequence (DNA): TGTGCCATACGAACACGAGGGGAGACTCAGCCCCAGCATTTT.

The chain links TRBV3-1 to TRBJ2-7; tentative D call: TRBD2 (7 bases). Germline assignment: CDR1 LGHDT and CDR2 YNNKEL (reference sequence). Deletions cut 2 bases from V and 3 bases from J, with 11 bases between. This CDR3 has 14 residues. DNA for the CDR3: TGTGCCAGCAGCCAACGGGGGGCGTTCTACGAGCAGTACTTC. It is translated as CASSQRGAFYEQYF.

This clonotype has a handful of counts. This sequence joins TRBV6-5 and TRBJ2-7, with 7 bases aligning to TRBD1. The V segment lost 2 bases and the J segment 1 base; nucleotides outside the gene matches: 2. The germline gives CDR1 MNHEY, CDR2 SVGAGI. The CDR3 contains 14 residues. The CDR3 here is CASSYTGESYEQYF. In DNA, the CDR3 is TGTGCCAGCAGTTACACAGGGGAATCCTACGAGCAGTACTTC.

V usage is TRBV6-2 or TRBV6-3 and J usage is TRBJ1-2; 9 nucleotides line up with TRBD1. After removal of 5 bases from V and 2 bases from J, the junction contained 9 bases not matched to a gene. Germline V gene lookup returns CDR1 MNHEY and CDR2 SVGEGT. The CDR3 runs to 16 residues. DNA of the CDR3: TGTGCCAGCAGTGATGGACAGGGGCCAGACAACTATGGCTACACCTTC. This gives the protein CASSDGQGPDNYGYTF.

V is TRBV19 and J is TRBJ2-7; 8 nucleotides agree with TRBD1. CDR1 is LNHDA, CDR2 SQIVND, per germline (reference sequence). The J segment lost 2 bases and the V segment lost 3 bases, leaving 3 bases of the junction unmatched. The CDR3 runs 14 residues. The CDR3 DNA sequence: TGTGCCAGTAGTATTGACAGGGGACCCTACGAGCAGTACTTC. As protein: CASSIDRGPYEQYF.

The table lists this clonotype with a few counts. Here the CDR3 reads CSPLDRGETQYF. CDR3 nucleotides: TGCAGTCCACTGGACAGGGGAGAGACCCAGTACTTC. The chain uses TRBV20-1 and TRBJ2-5, with TRBD1 matching over 9 bases. V lost 8 bases, J lost 4 bases, and 5 bases stayed unmatched. CDR1 is DFQATT, CDR2 SNEGSKA, per germline (reference sequence). CDR3 length equals 12 residues.

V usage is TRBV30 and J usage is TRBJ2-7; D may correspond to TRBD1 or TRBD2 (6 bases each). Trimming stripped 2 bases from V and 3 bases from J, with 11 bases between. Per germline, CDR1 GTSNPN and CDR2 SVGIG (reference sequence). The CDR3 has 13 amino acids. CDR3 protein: CAWSKEGGYEQYF. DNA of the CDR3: TGTGCCTGGAGTAAAGAGGGGGGCTACGAGCAGTACTTC.

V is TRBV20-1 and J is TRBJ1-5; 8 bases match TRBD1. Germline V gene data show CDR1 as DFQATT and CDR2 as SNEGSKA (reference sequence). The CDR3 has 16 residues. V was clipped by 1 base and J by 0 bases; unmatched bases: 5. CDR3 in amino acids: CSARAQGDYSNQPQHF. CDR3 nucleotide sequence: TGCAGTGCTAGAGCACAGGGGGACTATAGCAATCAGCCCCAGCATTTT.

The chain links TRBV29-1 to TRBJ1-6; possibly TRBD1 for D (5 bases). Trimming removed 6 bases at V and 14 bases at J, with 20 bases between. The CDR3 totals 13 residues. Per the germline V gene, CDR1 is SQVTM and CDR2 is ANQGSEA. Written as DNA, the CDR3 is TGCAGCGTCCACGGGGACCAACTGTTTACCCTCCACTTT. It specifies CSVHGDQLFTLHF.

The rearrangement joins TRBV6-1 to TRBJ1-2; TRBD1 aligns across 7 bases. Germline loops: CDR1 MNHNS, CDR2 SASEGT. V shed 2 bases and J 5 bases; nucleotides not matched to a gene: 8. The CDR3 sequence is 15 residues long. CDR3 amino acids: CASSESWDRPYGYTF. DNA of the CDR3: TGTGCCAGCAGTGAATCTTGGGACAGACCTTATGGCTACACCTTC.

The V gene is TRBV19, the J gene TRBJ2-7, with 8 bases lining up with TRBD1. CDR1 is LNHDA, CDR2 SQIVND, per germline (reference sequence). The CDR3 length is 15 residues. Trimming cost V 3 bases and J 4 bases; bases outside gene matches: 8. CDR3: CASSMAQGGFYEQYF. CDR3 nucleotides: TGTGCCAGTAGTATGGCACAGGGGGGTTTTTACGAGCAGTACTTC. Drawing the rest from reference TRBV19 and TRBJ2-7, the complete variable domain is DGGITQSPKYLFRKEGQNVTLSCEQNLNHDAMYWYRQDPGQGLRLIYYSQIVNDFQKGDIAEGYSVSREKKESFPLTVTSAQKNPTAFYLCASSMAQGGFYEQYFGPGTRLTVT.

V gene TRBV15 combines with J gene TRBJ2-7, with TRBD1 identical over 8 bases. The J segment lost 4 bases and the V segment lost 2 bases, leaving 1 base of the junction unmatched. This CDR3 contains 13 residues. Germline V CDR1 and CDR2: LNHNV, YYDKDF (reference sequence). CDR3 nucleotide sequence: TGTGCCACCAGCAGACAGGGGGCGTACGAGCAGTACTTC. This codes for CATSRQGAYEQYF.

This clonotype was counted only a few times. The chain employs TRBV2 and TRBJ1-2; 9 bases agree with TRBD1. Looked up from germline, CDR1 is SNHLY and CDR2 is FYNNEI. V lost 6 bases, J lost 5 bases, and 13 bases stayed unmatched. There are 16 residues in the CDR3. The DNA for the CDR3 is TGTGCCAGCAGGGACATAGACAGGGGGGATAATTATGGCTACACCTTC. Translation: CASRDIDRGDNYGYTF.